Sequencing of this TCR beta chain was carried out in a study of CD8+ T cells in alopecia areata. This clone was seen a handful of times. The CDR3 is 15 amino acids. Trimming pared 5 bases from V and 6 bases from J, leaving 20 bases between. Germline CDR1 is MNHEY and CDR2 is SMNVEV (reference sequence). cDNA reverse transcribed from extracted RNA served as the sequencing template. Assay used: immunoSEQ multiplex PCR; TCRdb lists only in-frame clones, some missing. The table lists fewer than 250,000 clones, about three fifths of them singletons. Sorted populations comprised CD4+ and CD8+ T cells obtained from PBMCs.

This chain uses TRBV27 with TRBJ2-7; D possibly uses TRBD1 or TRBD2 (6 bases each). The sequence was collected from a human donor with alopecia areata. Source: CD4+ T cells sorted from blood, taken at week 0. The CDR3 nucleotides read TGTGCCAGCAGTCCACCAGGGGCGGGGCGCTTCGAGCAGTACTTC. It yields the protein CASSPPGAGRFEQYF.